These 9 T cell receptor beta chains originate from one sample sequenced in a study of a mutant IDH1 vaccine in newly diagnosed glioma. The time point denotes: baseline, week 1 (first vaccination visit). Treatment given: pre-vaccination baseline after standard-of-care therapy. Clones were sequenced by immunoSEQ multiplex PCR, and TCRdb holds only the in-frame ones, with some missing. The data hold about 25,000 clones, with 90% to 95% observed a single time. Sequencing was performed on PBMCs, taken from a glioma patient treated with radiotherapy, temozolomide or both. The receptors originated from a man aged 40-55 years with glioma.

The table lists this clone with a few counts. The rearrangement uses TRBV27 and TRBJ2-7; D assignment may be TRBD1 or TRBD2 (6 bases each). V was cut by 3 bases and J by 2 bases, with 11 bases left in between. CDR1 and CDR2 (germline): MNHEY, SMNVEV (reference sequence). The CDR3 is 14 residues long. The CDR3 loop is CASSFGGGTYEQYF. The CDR3 DNA reads TGTGCCAGCAGTTTCGGGGGCGGAACCTACGAGCAGTACTTC.

V is TRBV10-3 and J is TRBJ2-7; D may be TRBD2 (5 bases). The CDR3 spans 14 residues. Germline CDR1 reads ENHRY; CDR2 reads SYGVKD. Between the trimmed V and J ends, which lost 10 bases and 5 bases, there was a span of 21 bases. CDR3 sequence reads: CATEGSWASHEQYF. The CDR3 coding sequence is TGTGCCACCGAGGGTTCCTGGGCCTCGCACGAGCAGTACTTC.

This chain uses TRBV6-5 with TRBJ1-2, with TRBD1 as a possible D gene (6 bases). The V end was cut by 6 bases, the J end by 2 bases, with 7 bases between. The CDR3 is 12 amino acids. Germline CDR1 and CDR2: MNHEY and SVGAGI. The CDR3 loop reads CASRRGNYGYTF. The CDR3 DNA follows: TGTGCCAGCAGAAGGGGGAACTATGGCTACACCTTC.

V and J are TRBV11-2 and TRBJ2-5, with D maybe TRBD2 (7 bases). The CDR3 has 17 residues. Germline loops: CDR1 SGHAT, CDR2 FQNNGV. V lost 0 bases and J 4 bases, leaving 18 bases between the germline ends. The CDR3 DNA reads TGTGCCAGCAGCTTAGATCGCCGGGGGGCTGGTGGAGAGACCCAGTACTTC. Its translation is CASSLDRRGAGGETQYF.

The V call is TRBV4-2, the J call TRBJ2-1; perhaps TRBD2 as D (5 bases). This CDR3 is built from 15 residues. The germline V and J ends were trimmed by 0 bases and 1 base, with 7 bases remaining between them. Germline V gene lookup returns CDR1 LGHNA and CDR2 YNFKEQ. CDR3 DNA: TGTGCCAGCAGCCAAGACTGGACTTCCTACAATGAGCAGTTCTTC. Translated: CASSQDWTSYNEQFF.

This chain links TRBV11-1 with TRBJ1-5; the match to TRBD1 covers 12 bases. The CDR3 contains 14 residues. J gave up 7 bases and V 3 bases, and 1 base lay outside the gene matches. Germline-derived CDR1 and CDR2 are SGHAT and FQDESV (reference sequence). Here the CDR3 reads CASSLGQGAQPQHF. The CDR3 bases are TGTGCCAGCAGCTTGGGACAGGGGGCCCAGCCCCAGCATTTT.

In its sample, this clone was seen once. V is TRBV18 and J is TRBJ2-3; D unresolved. CDR3 length equals 14 residues. The germline V gene encodes CDR1 KGHSH and CDR2 LQKENI. The V gene lost 0 bases and the J gene lost 1 base, with 5 bases spanning the gap. CDR3 coding DNA: TGTGCCAGCTCACCACCGATCCGCACAGATACGCAGTATTTT. This sequence encodes CASSPPIRTDTQYF.

This chain links TRBV14 with TRBJ2-4; 8 bases fit TRBD1. The CDR3 loop spans 13 amino acids. Germline CDR1 reads SGHDN; CDR2 reads FVKESK. V shed 2 bases, J shed 11 bases, and the junction held 5 bases outside the gene matches. CDR3 amino acids: CASSQTRQGFQYF. CDR3 sequence (DNA): TGTGCCAGCAGCCAAACTCGACAGGGGTTTCAGTACTTC. Variable domain in full (rest from reference TRBV14 and TRBJ2-4): EAGVTQFPSHSVIEKGQTVTLRCDPISGHDNLYWYRRVMGKEIKFLLHFVKESKQDESGMPNNRFLAERTGGTYSTLKVQPAELEDSGVYFCASSQTRQGFQYFGAGTRLSVL.

The genes are TRBV7-8 and TRBJ2-7; possible D gene TRBD2, 6 bases. Germline V gene sequence: CDR1 SGHVS, CDR2 FQNEAQ. V lost 2 bases and J 7 bases, leaving 15 bases between the germline ends. The CDR3 is 14 residues long. The DNA of the CDR3 is TGTGCCAGCAGCTTATTCCGGGGCGGGGAAGAGCAGTACTTC. The encoded protein is CASSLFRGGEEQYF.